This TCR beta chain was captured in a study of cytomegalovirus exposure and HLA in healthy donors. Findings and caveats of the study: In an earlier analysis, productive rearrangement rates for most beta V segments clustered near 87% or 30%. In most subjects, TCR beta sequences reportedly gave accurate predictions of HLA-A and HLA-B alleles. Later analysis found that TCR beta chains associated with HLA were more clonally expanded than other, equally common chains. A later analysis reportedly identified an Asian-associated ancestry cluster as carrying fewer N-insertions than the approximately 620-donor mean.

Concerning this clone: Antigen specificity is unknown.

The J segment lost 4 bases and the V segment lost 6 bases, leaving 7 bases of the junction unmatched. The CDR3 sequence is 14 residues long. CDR1 MNHEY and CDR2 SVGAGI come from the germline V gene. Vbeta (60) and Jbeta (13) primers were used in the PCR. Produced via immunoSEQ multiplex PCR; TCRdb's table is partial and in-frame only. The sample has approximately 97,000 clones, approximately 82% seen once. The V call is TRBV6-5, the J call TRBJ1-2; 8 nucleotides agree with TRBD1. Sequencing was carried out using PBMCs. The sequence was collected from a man in his forties in good health and CMV-seronegative. CDR3 bases: TGTGCCAGCAGCCGCGCTACAGGGGGCTATGGCTACACCTTC. Amino acids: CASSRATGGYGYTF.